Below, 6 T cell receptor beta chains from the same sample are listed, as sequenced in a study of T cell responses to AZD1222 COVID-19 vaccine. The assay was immunoSEQ multiplex PCR, and TCRdb's table has in-frame clones only and misses some. This table has tens of thousands of clones, around 85% appearing once. Sequenced here: peripheral blood, sampled 28 days after the second AZD1222 dose. These receptors were collected from an adult who received the AZD1222 COVID-19 vaccine.

The DNA for the CDR3 is TGCGCCAGCAGTCATTGGTTCGACAGTAACTATGGCTACACCTTC. The encoded protein is CASSHWFDSNYGYTF. The rearrangement links TRBV23-1 to TRBJ1-2, with a possible D match to TRBD1 (5 bases). TRBV23-1 is filed as an ORF, its function uncertain. The CDR3 consists of 15 residues. The V and J ends lost 3 bases and 1 base respectively, with 12 bases between them.

This clone turned up a few times. The rearrangement uses TRBV27 and TRBJ2-7; D is perhaps TRBD2 (5 bases). Per germline, CDR1 MNHEY and CDR2 SMNVEV (reference sequence). V gave up 6 bases and J gave up 3 bases, with 15 bases separating them. This CDR3 is 14 amino acids long. CDR3 protein: CASSPGAVGYEQYF. The CDR3 DNA reads TGTGCCAGCAGCCCAGGAGCGGTTGGCTACGAGCAGTACTTC.

The chain recombines TRBV12-3 or TRBV12-4 with TRBJ1-1; D is unresolved. The CDR3 has 13 amino acids. Trimming removed 6 bases from V and 1 base from J, with 9 bases in between. In DNA, the CDR3 is TGTGCCAGCAGCACCCAAGAGAACACTGAAGCTTTCTTT. Its protein product is CASSTQENTEAFF.

The rearrangement joins TRBV30 to TRBJ1-3, with unresolved D. This CDR3 has 13 amino acids. Germline assignment: CDR1 GTSNPN and CDR2 SVGIG (reference sequence). Trimming shortened V by 8 bases and J by 0 bases, and 11 bases separated the two germline ends. In nucleotides, the CDR3 is TGTGCCACGATTGGGATCTCTGGAAACACCATATATTTT. Translating gives CATIGISGNTIYF.

The rearrangement joins TRBV5-6 to TRBJ1-2; unclear D gene. Germline CDR1 reads SGHDT; CDR2 reads YYEEEE. CDR3 length: 13 amino acids. The V gene lost 2 bases and the J gene lost 0 bases, with 5 bases spanning the gap. For the CDR3, the DNA is TGTGCCAGCAGCTTTCGCACTAACTATGGCTACACCTTC. Translating gives CASSFRTNYGYTF.

This chain uses TRBV6-5 with TRBJ2-7; 7 positions agree with TRBD2. The CDR3 is 12 residues long. Looked up from germline, CDR1 is MNHEY and CDR2 is SVGAGI. Trimming at V came to 5 bases and at J to 4 bases, leaving 2 bases not matched to a gene. The DNA for the CDR3 is TGTGCCAGCAGTCCTAGCGGATACGAGCAGTACTTC. Translated: CASSPSGYEQYF.